The rows below give T cell receptor beta chains drawn from one sample of a study of blood T cell repertoires in COVID-19. Produced via immunoSEQ multiplex PCR; TCRdb's table is partial and in-frame only. The data contain 200,000 to 250,000 clones, around 87% of them seen just once; the ten biggest clones take up around 1.6%. The material sequenced was PBMCs or T cells enriched from blood (not recorded which). Every receptor here comes from a woman aged 45 to 65 who had recovered from COVID-19. CDR3s include the opening cysteine and the closing phenylalanine or tryptophan.

CDR3 protein: CASSQPCSSRPRTNEKLFF; CDR3 length: 19; V gene: TRBV23-1; J gene: TRBJ1-4
CDR3 protein: CASSIGGSYNEQFF; CDR3 length: 14; V gene: TRBV6-5; J gene: TRBJ2-1
CDR3 protein: CASRVDRNTGELFF; CDR3 length: 14; V gene: TRBV2; J gene: TRBJ2-2
CDR3 protein: CASQAGSGRYEQYF; CDR3 length: 14; V gene: TRBV2; J gene: TRBJ2-7
CDR3 protein: CASSWVSGRVIYEQFF; CDR3 length: 16; V gene: TRBV28; J gene: TRBJ2-1
CDR3 protein: CASSVDRSSYNEQFF; CDR3 length: 15; V gene: TRBV2; J gene: TRBJ2-1
CDR3 protein: CASSYGQVYEQYF; CDR3 length: 13; V gene: TRBV6-5; J gene: TRBJ2-7
CDR3 protein: CAIRPTESGNTIYF; CDR3 length: 14; V gene: TRBV10-3; J gene: TRBJ1-3
CDR3 protein: CASSQDPGQGFGYTF; CDR3 length: 15; V gene: TRBV4-1; J gene: TRBJ1-2
CDR3 protein: CASSGRYGGNTGELFF; CDR3 length: 16; V gene: TRBV2; J gene: TRBJ2-2
CDR3 protein: CASSRQDVYGYTF; CDR3 length: 13; V gene: TRBV12-3/TRBV12-4; J gene: TRBJ1-2
CDR3 protein: CASSQVERQSSGNTIYF; CDR3 length: 17; V gene: TRBV4-1; J gene: TRBJ1-3
CDR3 protein: CASTGQPLGPQHF; CDR3 length: 13; V gene: TRBV19; J gene: TRBJ1-5
CDR3 protein: CASSSNRDRGFGAYNEQFF; CDR3 length: 19; V gene: TRBV28; J gene: TRBJ2-1
CDR3 protein: CSSLDNEQFF; CDR3 length: 10; V gene: TRBV29-1; J gene: TRBJ2-1
CDR3 protein: CASSLGTGSYEQYF; CDR3 length: 14; V gene: TRBV11-2; J gene: TRBJ2-7
CDR3 protein: CASSEWAGRDTEAFF; CDR3 length: 15; V gene: TRBV7-3; J gene: TRBJ1-1
CDR3 protein: CASSQGTSRLFF; CDR3 length: 12; V gene: TRBV4-3; J gene: TRBJ2-1
CDR3 protein: CASSVSVSSGNTIYF; CDR3 length: 15; V gene: TRBV9; J gene: TRBJ1-3
CDR3 protein: CASHRVGETQYF; CDR3 length: 12; V gene: TRBV3-1/TRBV3-2; J gene: TRBJ2-5
CDR3 protein: CASSIATSGGLADTQYF; CDR3 length: 17; V gene: TRBV19; J gene: TRBJ2-3
CDR3 protein: CASSWTGVGADTQYF; CDR3 length: 15; V gene: TRBV5-1; J gene: TRBJ2-3
CDR3 protein: CASSHPLGRDYGYTF; CDR3 length: 15; V gene: TRBV11-2; J gene: TRBJ1-2
CDR3 protein: CASSFVRGAGELFF; CDR3 length: 14; V gene: TRBV5-1; J gene: TRBJ2-2
CDR3 protein: CATSSINWAGSSYNEQFF; CDR3 length: 18; V gene: TRBV15; J gene: TRBJ2-1
CDR3 protein: CASSSSGTSEINEQFF; CDR3 length: 16; V gene: TRBV6-2/TRBV6-3; J gene: TRBJ2-1
CDR3 protein: CAISPGTGGSYEQFF; CDR3 length: 15; V gene: TRBV10-3; J gene: TRBJ2-1
CDR3 protein: CASSPREGTDTQYF; CDR3 length: 14; V gene: TRBV18; J gene: TRBJ2-3
CDR3 protein: CASGSQGSMNTEAFF; CDR3 length: 15; V gene: TRBV19; J gene: TRBJ1-1
CDR3 protein: CASSQGAAGRGNQPQHF; CDR3 length: 17; V gene: TRBV4-2; J gene: TRBJ1-5
CDR3 protein: CASSSQVQETQYF; CDR3 length: 13; V gene: TRBV28; J gene: TRBJ2-5
CDR3 protein: CASSPGTGVYEQYF; CDR3 length: 14; V gene: TRBV18; J gene: TRBJ2-7
CDR3 protein: CAWMEAENYGYTF; CDR3 length: 13; V gene: TRBV30; J gene: TRBJ1-2
CDR3 protein: CASHALAGLSYEQYF; CDR3 length: 15; V gene: TRBV2; J gene: TRBJ2-7
CDR3 protein: CASSLAGGGWDEQYF; CDR3 length: 15; V gene: TRBV7-3; J gene: TRBJ2-7
CDR3 protein: CASSLARTSPPDEQFF; CDR3 length: 16; V gene: TRBV5-8; J gene: TRBJ2-1
CDR3 protein: CASSHGTGGYNEQFF; CDR3 length: 15; V gene: TRBV27; J gene: TRBJ2-1
CDR3 protein: CASSSTQTTDSNQPQHF; CDR3 length: 17; V gene: TRBV7-2; J gene: TRBJ1-5
CDR3 protein: CASSLDPSGRTGAFF; CDR3 length: 15; V gene: TRBV11-2; J gene: TRBJ1-1
CDR3 protein: CASTRVGELFF; CDR3 length: 11; V gene: TRBV12-3/TRBV12-4; J gene: TRBJ2-2